The 11 T cell receptor beta chains below all came from one sample that was sequenced in a study of T cell responses to AZD1222 COVID-19 vaccine. Assay used: immunoSEQ multiplex PCR; TCRdb lists only in-frame clones, some missing. The sample carries tens of thousands of clones, roughly 91% recorded once. Sequenced material: peripheral blood, taken 28 days after the second AZD1222 dose. Receptors were obtained from an adult who received the AZD1222 COVID-19 vaccine.

The J gene is TRBJ1-1, the V gene TRBV5-5; TRBD1 agrees at 9 bases. V lost 3 bases to trimming and J lost 1 base; unmatched junction nucleotides: 1. The length of the CDR3 is 14 residues. CDR1 is SGHKS and CDR2 is YYEKEE in the germline V gene (reference sequence). The CDR3 coding sequence is TGTGCCAGCAGCTGGGGACAGGGGAACACTGAAGCTTTCTTT. Translated: CASSWGQGNTEAFF.

This clone was seen a handful of times. This chain links TRBV30 with TRBJ2-3, with D unclear. The CDR3 is 13 amino acids. V was pared by 7 bases and J by 0 bases, with 11 bases between. Germline CDR1 is GTSNPN and CDR2 is SVGIG (reference sequence). The CDR3 loop reads CASTGSSTDTQYF. The CDR3 DNA follows: TGTGCCTCCACCGGCTCCAGCACAGATACGCAGTATTTT.

The chain joins TRBV6-5 to TRBJ1-2; D is ambiguous. The CDR3 runs 14 residues. Per germline, CDR1 MNHEY and CDR2 SVGAGI. V was pared by 5 bases and J by 2 bases, with 12 bases between. The CDR3 reads CASSPGMGNYGYTF. CDR3 DNA: TGTGCCAGCAGTCCTGGGATGGGGAACTATGGCTACACCTTC.

CDR3 residues: CASELPGQGIYEQYF. CDR3 nucleotide sequence: TGTGCCAGCGAACTGCCGGGACAGGGAATCTACGAGCAGTACTTC. This chain joins TRBV2 and TRBJ2-7; TRBD1 agrees at 9 bases. The CDR3 runs 15 residues. Germline V CDR1 and CDR2: SNHLY, FYNNEI. V was clipped by 8 bases and J by 3 bases; unmatched bases: 11.

The chain carries TRBV5-1 and TRBJ2-4; D remains unclear. The CDR3 spans 15 residues. The germline V and J ends were trimmed by 4 bases and 3 bases, with 14 bases remaining between them. The germline V gene encodes CDR1 SGHRS and CDR2 YFSETQ. CDR3 nucleotide sequence: TGCGCCAGCAGCCCAGGTGGCTCTATCAAAAACATTCAGTACTTC. Translating gives CASSPGGSIKNIQYF.

This clone has more than one count but fewer than ten. The J gene is TRBJ2-7, the V gene TRBV5-1; D not certain. This CDR3 is 14 amino acids long. Trimming removed 8 bases from V and 2 bases from J, with 17 bases in between. CDR1 SGHRS and CDR2 YFSETQ come from the germline V gene. The DNA of the CDR3 is TGCGCCAGTCGTCGGAGTGGCAGTACCTACGAGCAGTACTTC. It encodes CASRRSGSTYEQYF.

The rearrangement joins TRBV6-5 to TRBJ2-3; 11 bases map to TRBD2. Germline-derived CDR1 and CDR2 are MNHEY and SVGAGI. The V segment lost 2 bases and the J segment 3 bases; nucleotides outside the gene matches: 4. The CDR3 has 16 amino acids. CDR3 sequence: CASSYSSGGATDTQYF. The CDR3, as DNA: TGTGCCAGCAGTTACAGTAGCGGGGGGGCGACAGATACGCAGTATTTT.

The chain recombines TRBV6-5 with TRBJ1-5; D not certain. Trimming shortened V by 6 bases and J by 9 bases, and 12 bases separated the two germline ends. Looked up from germline, CDR1 is MNHEY and CDR2 is SVGAGI. The CDR3 spans 12 residues. CDR3 residues: CASRKSPGPQHF. In DNA form, the CDR3 reads TGTGCCAGCAGAAAATCGCCGGGGCCCCAGCATTTT.

This clone is a singleton in its sample. The chain employs TRBV7-8 and TRBJ1-1; 7 bases fit TRBD1. CDR3 length: 15 residues. The ends lost 5 bases at V and 2 bases at J; junction bases unmatched: 8. From germline, CDR1 is SGHVS and CDR2 FQNEAQ. The CDR3 here is CASSLPRTGNTEAFF. In DNA, the CDR3 is TGTGCCAGCAGCCTCCCGAGGACAGGAAACACTGAAGCTTTCTTT.

The chain couples TRBV5-1 to TRBJ2-3, with 9 bases identical to TRBD1. The CDR3 has 15 amino acids. The germline gives CDR1 SGHRS, CDR2 YFSETQ. V was pared by 4 bases and J by 4 bases, with 7 bases of the junction left unmatched. In DNA, the CDR3 is TGCGCCAGCAGCCAGGGACAGGGAGGGGCAGATACGCAGTATTTT. Its protein product is CASSQGQGGADTQYF.

V gene TRBV19 combines with J gene TRBJ1-5, with 7 nucleotides matching TRBD1. CDR3 length: 13 residues. Germline CDR1 reads LNHDA; CDR2 reads SQIVND (reference sequence). J gave up 6 bases and V 7 bases, and 6 bases lay outside the gene matches. CDR3 in DNA: TGTGCCAGTACCCTTCAGGGGGGTCAGCCCCAGCATTTT. Residues: CASTLQGGQPQHF.